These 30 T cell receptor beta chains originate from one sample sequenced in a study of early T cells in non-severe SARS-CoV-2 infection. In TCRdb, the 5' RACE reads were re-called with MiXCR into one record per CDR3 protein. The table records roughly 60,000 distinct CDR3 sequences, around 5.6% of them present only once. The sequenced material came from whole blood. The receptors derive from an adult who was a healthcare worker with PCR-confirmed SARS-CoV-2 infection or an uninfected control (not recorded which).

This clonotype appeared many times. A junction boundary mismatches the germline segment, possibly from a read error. CDR3: CSVYDWTLVNTEVFF. The CDR3, as DNA: TGCAGCGTTTATGATTGGACATTGGTGAACACTGAAGTTTTCTTT. V usage is TRBV29-1 and J usage is TRBJ1-1, with D perhaps TRBD1 (5 bases). The CDR3 consists of 15 residues. Per the germline V gene, CDR1 is SQVTM and CDR2 is ANQGSEA.

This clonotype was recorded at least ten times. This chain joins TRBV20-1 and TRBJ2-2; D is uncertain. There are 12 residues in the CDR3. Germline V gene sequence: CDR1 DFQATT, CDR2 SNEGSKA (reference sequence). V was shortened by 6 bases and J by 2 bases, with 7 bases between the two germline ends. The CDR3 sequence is CSAARNTGELFF. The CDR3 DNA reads TGCAGTGCCGCCCGCAACACCGGGGAGCTGTTTTTT.

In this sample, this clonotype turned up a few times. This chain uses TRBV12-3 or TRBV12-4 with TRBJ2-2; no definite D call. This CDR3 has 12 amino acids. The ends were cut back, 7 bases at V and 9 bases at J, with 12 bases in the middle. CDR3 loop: CASNLGSRELFF. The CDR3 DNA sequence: TGTGCCAGCAACCTTGGAAGCCGGGAGCTGTTTTTT.

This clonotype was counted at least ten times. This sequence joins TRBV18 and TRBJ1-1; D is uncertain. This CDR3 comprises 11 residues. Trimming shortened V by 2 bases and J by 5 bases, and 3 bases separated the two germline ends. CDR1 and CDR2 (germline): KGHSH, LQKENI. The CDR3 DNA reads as TGTGCCAGCTCACCAATAACTGAAGCTTTCTTT. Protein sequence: CASSPITEAFF.

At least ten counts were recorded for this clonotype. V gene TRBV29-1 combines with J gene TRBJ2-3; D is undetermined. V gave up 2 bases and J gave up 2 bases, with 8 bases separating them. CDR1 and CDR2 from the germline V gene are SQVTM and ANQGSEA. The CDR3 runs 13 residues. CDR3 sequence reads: CSVEPGYTDTQYF. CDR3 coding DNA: TGCAGCGTTGAACCGGGTTACACAGATACGCAGTATTTT.

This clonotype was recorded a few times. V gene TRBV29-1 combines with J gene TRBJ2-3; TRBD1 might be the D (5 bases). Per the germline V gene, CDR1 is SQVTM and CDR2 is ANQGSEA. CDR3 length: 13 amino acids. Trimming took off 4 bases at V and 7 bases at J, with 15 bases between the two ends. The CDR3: CSVGVGAGNTQYF. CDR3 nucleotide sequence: TGCAGCGTTGGGGTTGGGGCAGGAAATACGCAGTATTTT.

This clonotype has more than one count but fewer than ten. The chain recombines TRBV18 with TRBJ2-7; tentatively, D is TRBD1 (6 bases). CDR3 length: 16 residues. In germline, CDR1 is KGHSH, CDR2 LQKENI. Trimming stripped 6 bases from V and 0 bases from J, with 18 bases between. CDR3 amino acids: CASSPGQSPSSYEQYF. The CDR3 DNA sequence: TGTGCCAGCTCGCCTGGACAGTCCCCAAGCTCCTACGAGCAGTACTTC.

The CDR3 reads CASSLDHGYTF. DNA for the CDR3: TGTGCCAGCAGCTTAGACCATGGCTACACCTTC. The chain joins TRBV5-4 to TRBJ1-2; D call uncertain. The germline V gene has CDR1 SGHNT and CDR2 YYREEE (reference sequence). The CDR3 length is 11 residues. Trimming took off 2 bases at V and 6 bases at J, with 5 bases between the two ends.

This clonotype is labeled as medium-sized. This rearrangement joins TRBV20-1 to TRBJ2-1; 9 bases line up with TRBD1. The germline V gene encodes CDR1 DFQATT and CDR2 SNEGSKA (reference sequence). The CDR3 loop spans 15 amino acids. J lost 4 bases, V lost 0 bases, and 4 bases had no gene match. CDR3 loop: CSARDRDRDYNEQFF. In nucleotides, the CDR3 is TGCAGTGCTAGAGATAGGGACAGGGATTACAATGAGCAGTTCTTC.

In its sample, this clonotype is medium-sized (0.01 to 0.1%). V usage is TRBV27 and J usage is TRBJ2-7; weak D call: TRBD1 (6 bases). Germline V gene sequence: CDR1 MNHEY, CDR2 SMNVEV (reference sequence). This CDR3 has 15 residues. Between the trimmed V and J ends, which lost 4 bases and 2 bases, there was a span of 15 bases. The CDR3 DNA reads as TGTGCCAGCAGTTGGGGGACGGGACAAACCTACGAGCAGTACTTC. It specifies CASSWGTGQTYEQYF.

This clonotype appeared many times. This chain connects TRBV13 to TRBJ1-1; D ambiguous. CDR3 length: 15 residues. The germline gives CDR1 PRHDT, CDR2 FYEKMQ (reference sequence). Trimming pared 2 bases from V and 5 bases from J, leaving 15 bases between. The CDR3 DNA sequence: TGTGCCAGCAGCTTACTCGGTCTAGATGGGACTGAAGCTTTCTTT. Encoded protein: CASSLLGLDGTEAFF.

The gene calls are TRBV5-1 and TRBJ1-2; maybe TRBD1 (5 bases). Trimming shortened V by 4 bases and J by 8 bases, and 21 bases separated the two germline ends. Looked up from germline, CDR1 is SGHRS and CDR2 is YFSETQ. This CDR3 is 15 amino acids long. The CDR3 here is CASSRLDWGPMGYTF. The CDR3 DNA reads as TGCGCCAGCAGCCGCCTGGATTGGGGCCCCATGGGCTACACCTTC.

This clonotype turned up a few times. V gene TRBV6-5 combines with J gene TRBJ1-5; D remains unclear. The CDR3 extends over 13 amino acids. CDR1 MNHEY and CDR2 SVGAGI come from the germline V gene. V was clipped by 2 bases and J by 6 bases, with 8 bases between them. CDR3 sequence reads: CASSYGLGQPQHF. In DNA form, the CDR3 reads TGTGCCAGCAGTTACGGCCTCGGTCAGCCCCAGCATTTT.

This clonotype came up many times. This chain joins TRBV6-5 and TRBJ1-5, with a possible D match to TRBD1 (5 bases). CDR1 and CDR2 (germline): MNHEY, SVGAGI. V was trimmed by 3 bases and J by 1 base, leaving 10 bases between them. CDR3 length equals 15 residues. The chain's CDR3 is CASSYKGRSNQPQHF. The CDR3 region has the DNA TGTGCCAGCAGTTATAAGGGACGCAGCAATCAGCCCCAGCATTTT.

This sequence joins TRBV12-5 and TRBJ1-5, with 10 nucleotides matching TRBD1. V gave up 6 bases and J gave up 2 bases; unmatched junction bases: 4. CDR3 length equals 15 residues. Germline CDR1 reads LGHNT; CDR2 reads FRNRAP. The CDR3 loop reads CASGKGTGGNQPQHF. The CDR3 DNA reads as TGTGCTAGTGGAAAAGGGACAGGGGGCAATCAGCCCCAGCATTTT.

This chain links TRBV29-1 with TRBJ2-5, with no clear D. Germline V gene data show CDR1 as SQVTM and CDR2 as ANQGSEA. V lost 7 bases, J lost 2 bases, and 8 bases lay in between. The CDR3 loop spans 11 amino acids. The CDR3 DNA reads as TGCAGCGCTACACCTCAAGAGACCCAGTACTTC. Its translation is CSATPQETQYF.

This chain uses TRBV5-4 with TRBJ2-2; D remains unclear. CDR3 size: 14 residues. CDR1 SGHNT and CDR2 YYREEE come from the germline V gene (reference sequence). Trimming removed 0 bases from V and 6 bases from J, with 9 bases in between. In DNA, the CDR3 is TGTGCCAGCAGCTTGGTCTTCGGCCCCGGGGAGCTGTTTTTT. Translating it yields CASSLVFGPGELFF. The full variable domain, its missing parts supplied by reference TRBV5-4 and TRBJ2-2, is ETGVTQSPTHLIKTRGQQVTLRCSSQSGHNTVSWYQQALGQGPQFIFQYYREEENGRGNFPPRFSGLQFPNYSSELNVNALELDDSALYLCASSLVFGPGELFFGEGSRLTVL.

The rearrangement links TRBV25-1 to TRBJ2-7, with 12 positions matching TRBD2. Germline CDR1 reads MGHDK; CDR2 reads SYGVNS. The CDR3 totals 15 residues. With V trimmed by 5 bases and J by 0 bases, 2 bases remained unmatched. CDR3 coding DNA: TGTGCCAGCAGTCCGACTAGCGGGGGCTCCTACGAGCAGTACTTC. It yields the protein CASSPTSGGSYEQYF.

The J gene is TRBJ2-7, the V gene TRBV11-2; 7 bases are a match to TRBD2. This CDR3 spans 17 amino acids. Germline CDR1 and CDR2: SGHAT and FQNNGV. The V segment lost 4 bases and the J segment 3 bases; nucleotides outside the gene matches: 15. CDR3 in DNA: TGTGCCAGCAGCTCCTCCCAGGAGAGGGCTAGCGGCTACGAGCAGTACTTC. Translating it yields CASSSSQERASGYEQYF.

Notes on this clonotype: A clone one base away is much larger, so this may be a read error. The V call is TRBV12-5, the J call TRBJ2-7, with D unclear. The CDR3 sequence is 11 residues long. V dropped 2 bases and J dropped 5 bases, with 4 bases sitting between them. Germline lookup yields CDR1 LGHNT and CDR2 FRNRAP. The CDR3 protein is CASGLPHEQYF. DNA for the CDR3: TGTGCTAGTGGTTTGCCCCACGAGCAGTACTTC.

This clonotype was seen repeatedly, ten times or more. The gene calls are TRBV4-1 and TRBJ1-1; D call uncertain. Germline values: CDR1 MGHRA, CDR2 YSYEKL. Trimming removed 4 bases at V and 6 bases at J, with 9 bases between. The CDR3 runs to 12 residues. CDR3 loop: CASSRGFAEAFF. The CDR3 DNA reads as TGCGCCAGCAGCCGGGGTTTTGCTGAAGCTTTCTTT.

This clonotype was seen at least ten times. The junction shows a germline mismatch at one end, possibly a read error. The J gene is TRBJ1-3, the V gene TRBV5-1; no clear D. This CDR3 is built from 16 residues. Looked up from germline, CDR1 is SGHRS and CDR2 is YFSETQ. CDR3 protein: CASRLGPELGGNTIYF. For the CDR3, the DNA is TGCGCCAGCAGATTGGGCCCCGAGTTGGGTGGAAACACCATATATTTT.

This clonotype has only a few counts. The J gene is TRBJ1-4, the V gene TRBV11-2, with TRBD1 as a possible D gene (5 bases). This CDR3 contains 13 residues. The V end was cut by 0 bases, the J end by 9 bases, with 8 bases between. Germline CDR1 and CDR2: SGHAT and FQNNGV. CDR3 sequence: CASSLDREQKLFF. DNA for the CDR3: TGTGCCAGCAGCTTAGACAGGGAACAAAAACTGTTTTTT.

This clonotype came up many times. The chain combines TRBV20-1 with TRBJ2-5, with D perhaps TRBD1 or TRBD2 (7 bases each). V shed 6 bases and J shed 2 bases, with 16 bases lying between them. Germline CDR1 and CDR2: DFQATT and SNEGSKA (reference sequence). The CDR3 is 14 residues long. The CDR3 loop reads CSALNQGGQETQYF. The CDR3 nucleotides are TGCAGTGCGCTGAATCAGGGGGGGCAAGAGACCCAGTACTTC.

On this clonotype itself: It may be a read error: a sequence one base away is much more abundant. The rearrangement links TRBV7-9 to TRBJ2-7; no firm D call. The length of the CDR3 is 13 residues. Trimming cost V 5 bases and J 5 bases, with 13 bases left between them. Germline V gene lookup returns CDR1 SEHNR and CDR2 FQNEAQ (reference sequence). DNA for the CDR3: TGTGCCAGCAGCCCCCCCTGGGTAGACGAGCAGTACTTC. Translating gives CASSPPWVDEQYF.

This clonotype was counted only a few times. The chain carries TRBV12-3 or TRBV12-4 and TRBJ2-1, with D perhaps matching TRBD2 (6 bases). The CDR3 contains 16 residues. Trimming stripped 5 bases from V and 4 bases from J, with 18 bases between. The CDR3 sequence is CASSPGRRGRYNEQFF. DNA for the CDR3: TGTGCCAGCAGTCCGGGAAGGCGGGGCCGATACAATGAGCAGTTCTTC.

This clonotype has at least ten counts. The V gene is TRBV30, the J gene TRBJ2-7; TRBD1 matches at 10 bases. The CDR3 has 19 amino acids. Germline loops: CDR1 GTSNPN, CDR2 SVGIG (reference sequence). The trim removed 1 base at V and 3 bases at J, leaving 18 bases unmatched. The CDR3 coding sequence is TGTGCCTGGAGTGGCCCTTTAAAGGGGACAGGGGCCTTCCTCTACGAGCAGTACTTC. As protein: CAWSGPLKGTGAFLYEQYF.

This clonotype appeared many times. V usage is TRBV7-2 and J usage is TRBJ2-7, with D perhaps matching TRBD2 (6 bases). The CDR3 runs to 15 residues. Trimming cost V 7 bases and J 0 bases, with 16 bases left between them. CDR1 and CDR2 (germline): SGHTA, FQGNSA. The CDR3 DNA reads TGTGCCAGCACCCTTCGGGCGGGAAACTCCTACGAGCAGTACTTC. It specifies CASTLRAGNSYEQYF.

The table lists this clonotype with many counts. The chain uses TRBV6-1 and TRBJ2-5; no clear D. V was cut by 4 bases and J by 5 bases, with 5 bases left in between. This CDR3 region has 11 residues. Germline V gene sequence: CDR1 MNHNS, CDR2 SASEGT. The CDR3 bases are TGTGCCAGCAGTGTCCGTGAGACCCAGTACTTC. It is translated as CASSVRETQYF.

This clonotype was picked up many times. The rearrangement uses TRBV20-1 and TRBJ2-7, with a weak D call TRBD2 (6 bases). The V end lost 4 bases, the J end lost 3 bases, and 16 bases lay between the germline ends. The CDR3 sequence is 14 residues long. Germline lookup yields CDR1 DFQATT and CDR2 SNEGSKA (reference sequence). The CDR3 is CSAIADRDFYEQYF. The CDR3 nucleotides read TGCAGTGCTATCGCCGACCGGGACTTCTACGAGCAGTACTTC.